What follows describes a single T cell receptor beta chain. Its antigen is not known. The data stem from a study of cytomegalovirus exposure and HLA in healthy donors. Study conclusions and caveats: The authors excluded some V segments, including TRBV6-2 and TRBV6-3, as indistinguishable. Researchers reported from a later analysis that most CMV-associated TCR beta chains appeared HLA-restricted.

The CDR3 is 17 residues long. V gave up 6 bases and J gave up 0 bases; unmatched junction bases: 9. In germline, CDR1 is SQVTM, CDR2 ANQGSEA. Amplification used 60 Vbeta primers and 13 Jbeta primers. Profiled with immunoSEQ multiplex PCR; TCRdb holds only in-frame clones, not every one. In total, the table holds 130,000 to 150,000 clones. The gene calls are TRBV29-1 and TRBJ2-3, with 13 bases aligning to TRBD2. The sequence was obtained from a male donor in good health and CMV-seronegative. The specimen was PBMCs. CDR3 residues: CSVLGLAGDSSTDTQYF. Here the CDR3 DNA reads TGCAGCGTCCTAGGACTAGCGGGGGACTCTAGCACAGATACGCAGTATTTT.